These T cell receptor beta chains were read from a single sample in a study of blood T cell repertoires in COVID-19. Measured with immunoSEQ multiplex PCR; TCRdb has only the in-frame clones, and not every one. The sample carries some 260,000 clones, 85% to 90% recorded once. The sequenced material came from PBMCs or T cells enriched from blood (not recorded which). All receptors derive from a middle-aged man who had recovered from COVID-19. The CDR3 runs from the conserved cysteine through the conserved F or W. Each record gives: V gene, D gene, J gene, clone size, CDR3 DNA, CDR3 protein. D genes are given only for firm matches. Rows may omit the clone size; those that give it use once, few, many or a size class.

TRBV7-9	-	TRBJ1-4	-	TGTGCCAGCAGCTTAAACAGTTTTAATGAAAAACTGTTTTTT	CASSLNSFNEKLFF
TRBV6-2/TRBV6-3	TRBD1	TRBJ2-3	-	TGTGCCAGCAGCTCGGGACAGAGCACAGATACGCAGTATTTT	CASSSGQSTDTQYF
TRBV11-1	-	TRBJ1-2	-	TGTGCCAGCAGCTTTAGACAGTTCTATGGCTACACCTTC	CASSFRQFYGYTF
TRBV23-1	TRBD1	TRBJ2-7	-	TGCGCCAGCAGTGGGGACAGGGTAGGGGACGAGCAGTACTTC	CASSGDRVGDEQYF
TRBV19	-	TRBJ2-7	-	TGTGCCAGTAGTCCACAGGGTTCCGAGCAGTACTTC	CASSPQGSEQYF
TRBV5-1	TRBD1	TRBJ2-7	once	TGCGCCAGCAGCAGGTGGACAGGGGGAAGATCCTACGAGCAGTACTTC	CASSRWTGGRSYEQYF
TRBV7-2	-	TRBJ2-2	-	TGTGCCAGCAGCTCGACAACGCCGCCCACCGGGGAGCTGTTTTTT	CASSSTTPPTGELFF
TRBV27	TRBD1	TRBJ2-7	-	TGTGCCAGCAGTGTTGGACAGGGGGCCCACGAGCAGTACTTC	CASSVGQGAHEQYF
TRBV3-1/TRBV3-2	TRBD1	TRBJ1-2	-	TGTGCCAGCAGCCTCAGGGGGCCACATGGCTACACCTTC	CASSLRGPHGYTF
TRBV30	-	TRBJ2-1	-	TGTGCCTGGAGTGACAGCAGGTATGAGCAGTTCTTC	CAWSDSRYEQFF
TRBV10-3	TRBD1	TRBJ1-1	-	TGTGCCATCAGTGATCCGAGGGGCAGGGGGCTATTAGTTAACACTGAAGCTTTCTTT	CAISDPRGRGLLVNTEAFF
TRBV3-1/TRBV3-2	TRBD2	TRBJ2-7	-	TGTGCCAGCAGCCCGCTCCTGCTAGCGGGGGGCATCTACGAGCAGTACTTC	CASSPLLLAGGIYEQYF
TRBV7-6	-	TRBJ2-1	-	TGTGCCAGCAGCTCGGGGTCCCAGCAATACAATGAGCAGTTCTTC	CASSSGSQQYNEQFF
TRBV30	TRBD2	TRBJ2-1	-	TGTGCCTGGGATGATCTAGCGGGAAAAAATGAGCAGTTCTTC	CAWDDLAGKNEQFF
TRBV4-1	-	TRBJ2-7	-	TGCGCCAGCAGCCAAGAAGGGAGCTCCTACGAGCAGTACTTC	CASSQEGSSYEQYF